The entry that follows covers one T cell receptor beta chain sequence. The target of this receptor is not known. Base-call qualities are not available, and no considerably larger clone is one nucleotide away. Patients with a history of autoimmune disease or receiving systemic immunosuppression were excluded from the trial. In every dose cohort, peripheral blood was drawn for TCR sequencing at baseline, cycle 4 day 1, and cycle 7 day 1. Samples were obtained from an open-label, multicenter, first-in-human phase I dose-escalation trial of ivuxolimab. Adults with locally advanced or metastatic melanoma, renal cell carcinoma, hepatocellular carcinoma or head and neck squamous cell carcinoma were enrolled in the trial. Before TCR sequencing, CD4+ T cells and CD8+ T cells from peripheral blood were sorted into separate populations. The sample belongs to a study of OX40 agonist ivuxolimab in advanced cancers. Study-wide context: The costimulatory receptor OX40 (CD134) was targeted by ivuxolimab, a fully human IgG2 agonistic monoclonal antibody. Intravenous ivuxolimab was administered to patients every 2 weeks at six dose levels: 0.01, 0.1, 0.3, 1.5, 3 and 10 mg/kg. Of the roughly 50 dose-escalation patients, hepatocellular carcinoma was present in about 20, melanoma in roughly 15, renal cell carcinoma in 9 and head and neck cancer in 9. The dose-escalation cohort was roughly 83% male with a mean age of about 58 years, ranging from about 20 to 80. Patients were allowed to have had prior anti-PD-1, anti-PD-L1 or anti-CTLA-4 therapy, and about 40% of the dose-escalation patients had been treated with checkpoint inhibitors. Partial responses occurred in three dose-escalation patients: two with cutaneous melanoma and one with hepatocellular carcinoma. The point of sequencing TCRbeta in the periphery was to test whether ivuxolimab changed TCR sequence diversity and drove clonal T-cell expansion. The paper describes the monotherapy dose-escalation part (N of about 52 patients) of the phase I trial of ivuxolimab.

V and J are truncated by 1 base and 5 bases respectively, leaving an intervening sequence of 8 bases. Per the germline V gene, SNHLY is the CDR1 and FYNNEI is the CDR2. From its cysteine to its phenylalanine, the CDR3 spans 14 amino acids. Only CDR3 DNA remains: 42 bases, in frame from the first base. Genomic DNA was extracted from sorted cells for sequencing of the TCRbeta CDR3 region. TCRbeta CDR3 regions were sequenced using the immunoSEQ Assay. This is the immuneACCESS table as TCRdb keeps it, with only in-frame sequences that have V and J called. A part of the clones is gone; compared with another copy, unresolved V genes explain less than half, and the rest is unexplained. Across this sample there are roughly 76,000 clones, with 90% to 95% seen only once. Over 2% of the sample belongs to the ten largest clones. The research as a whole found: Low levels of normalized T-cell clonal expansion were also seen in some patients who did not respond. In the 0.1-3.0 mg/kg groups, partial responders had among the lowest normalized peripheral clonal expansion, particularly in CD8+ T cells. At doses of 0.1 to 3.0 mg/kg, clonal expansion of both CD4+ and CD8+ T cells in blood was seen between baseline and week 6. Which antigens the clonally expanded peripheral T cells were specific for was not determined. After ivuxolimab, CD8+ T cells had more expanded clones than CD4+ T cells on average.

Here the chain combines TRBV2 and TRBJ1-4, with the D gene not confidently named. This TCR came from an adult with an advanced solid tumor such as melanoma, head and neck, liver or kidney cancer. This sample comprised CD4+ or CD8+ T cells sorted from blood, obtained in a trial of the OX40 agonist ivuxolimab. The bases are TGTGCCAGCAGTGAAGGGGGAACAAATGAAAAACTGTTTTTT. Its translation is CASSEGGTNEKLFF.